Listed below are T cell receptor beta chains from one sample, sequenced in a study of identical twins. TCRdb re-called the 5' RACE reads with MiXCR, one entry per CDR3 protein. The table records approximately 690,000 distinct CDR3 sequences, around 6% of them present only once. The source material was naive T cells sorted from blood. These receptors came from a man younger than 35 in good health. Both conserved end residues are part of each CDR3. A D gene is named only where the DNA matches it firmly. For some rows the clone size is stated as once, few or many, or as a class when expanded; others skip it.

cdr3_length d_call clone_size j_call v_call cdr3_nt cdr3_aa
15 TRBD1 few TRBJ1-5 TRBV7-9 TGTGCCAGCAGCCACGGACAGGGTGGAAGTCAGCCCCAGCATTTT CASSHGQGGSQPQHF
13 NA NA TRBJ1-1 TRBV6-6 TGTGCCAGCAGTGTGTCAGGTTTCACTGAAGCTTTCTTT CASSVSGFTEAFF
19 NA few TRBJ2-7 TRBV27 TGTGCCAGCAGTTTATCTGGTGGTGGTGGTCGGGCAGGCAGGTCCGAGCAGTACTTC CASSLSGGGGRAGRSEQYF
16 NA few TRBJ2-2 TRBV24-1 TGTGCCACCAGTGAAGCGTTAGATCGCGATGCCGGGGAGCTGTTTTTT CATSEALDRDAGELFF
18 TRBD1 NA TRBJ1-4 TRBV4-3 TGCGCCAGCAGCCAAGGAAAGACAGGGAGGCTTACTAATGAAAAACTGTTTTTT CASSQGKTGRLTNEKLFF
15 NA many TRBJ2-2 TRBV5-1 TGCGCCAGCAGCCAAACAGGGAGCGGGACCGGGGAGCTGTTTTTT CASSQTGSGTGELFF
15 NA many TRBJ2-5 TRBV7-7 TGTGCCAGCAGCTTAGGAAGTGCGAGGATGGAGACCCAGTACTTC CASSLGSARMETQYF
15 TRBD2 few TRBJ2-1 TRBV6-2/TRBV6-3 TGTGCCAGCAGGAACCTAGCGGGAGCTTACAATGAGCAGTTCTTC CASRNLAGAYNEQFF
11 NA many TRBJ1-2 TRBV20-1 TGCAGTGCCCTAACAGAGTATGGCTACACCTTC CSALTEYGYTF
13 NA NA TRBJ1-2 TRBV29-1 TGCAGCGCTACCTCTTGGAAGTTTTATGGCTACACCTTC CSATSWKFYGYTF
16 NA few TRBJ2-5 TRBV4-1 TGCGCCAGCAGCCAAAATGCCGGGGGAGCGGGAGAGACCCAGTACTTC CASSQNAGGAGETQYF
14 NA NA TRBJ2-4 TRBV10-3 TGTGCCACGAGGGGGGGGCCGAGTATGAACATTCAGTACTTC CATRGGPSMNIQYF
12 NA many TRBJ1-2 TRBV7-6 TGTGCCAGCAGCTTAGCCGGGACTGGCTACACCTTC CASSLAGTGYTF
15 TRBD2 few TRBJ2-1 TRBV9 TGTGCCAGCAGCGTTAGGGCTAGCGGGGACAATGAGCAGTTCTTC CASSVRASGDNEQFF
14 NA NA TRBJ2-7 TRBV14 TGTGCCAGCAGCCAAGGGGGTAGAAGCTACGAGCAGTACTTC CASSQGGRSYEQYF
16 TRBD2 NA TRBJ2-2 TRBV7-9 TGTGCCAGCAGCGGTACTAGCGGGAGCGGCACCGGGGAGCTGTTTTTT CASSGTSGSGTGELFF
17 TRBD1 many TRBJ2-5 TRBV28 TGTGCCAGCAGCTACCCGCAATTCGACAGGGTCAGCGAGACCCAGTACTTC CASSYPQFDRVSETQYF